These 6 T cell receptor beta chains share one sample of origin, sequenced in a study of cytomegalovirus exposure and HLA in healthy donors. With 60 Vbeta and 13 Jbeta primers, the PCR was carried out. Sequencing was performed with immunoSEQ multiplex PCR; in TCRdb, only in-frame clones are kept and a portion is missing. The sample lists 150,000 or so clones; more than 75% were seen once. What was sequenced was PBMCs. The receptors here all came from a woman in her forties in good health and CMV-seronegative.

The V call is TRBV9, the J call TRBJ2-1, with 9 bases aligning to TRBD2. The CDR3 runs 17 residues. From germline, CDR1 is SGDLS and CDR2 YYNGEE. V lost 0 bases to trimming and J lost 4 bases; unmatched junction nucleotides: 8. CDR3: CASSVAIAGDQYNEQFF. CDR3 nucleotides: TGTGCCAGCAGCGTAGCAATAGCGGGGGATCAATACAATGAGCAGTTCTTC.

The V and J genes are TRBV27 and TRBJ2-7, with D possibly matching TRBD2 (7 bases). CDR1 MNHEY and CDR2 SMNVEV come from the germline V gene (reference sequence). The CDR3 runs 14 residues. V was trimmed by 5 bases and J by 4 bases, leaving 15 bases between them. The CDR3 nucleotides are TGTGCCAGCAGTGGAGGGGGGGGTAGTTACGAGCAGTACTTC. This translates into CASSGGGGSYEQYF.

V usage is TRBV7-9 and J usage is TRBJ1-4; 7 bases match TRBD1. Germline V gene sequence: CDR1 SEHNR, CDR2 FQNEAQ (reference sequence). This CDR3 is 13 amino acids long. With V trimmed by 4 bases and J by 11 bases, 7 bases remained unmatched. CDR3 DNA sequence: TGTGCCAGCAGCTCACGAACAGGGGTCAAACTGTTTTTT. It translates to CASSSRTGVKLFF.

The V call is TRBV7-6, the J call TRBJ2-1; the D gene is possibly TRBD1 (5 bases). V lost 3 bases, J lost 1 base, and 10 bases lay in between. The CDR3 is 15 amino acids. Looked up from germline, CDR1 is SGHVS and CDR2 is FNYEAQ. This CDR3 reads CASSFGRGSYNEQFF. The CDR3 bases are TGTGCCAGCAGCTTCGGTAGGGGTTCCTACAATGAGCAGTTCTTC.

V and J are TRBV15 and TRBJ2-4; D might be TRBD1 (6 bases). Trimming took 0 bases from V and 1 from J, leaving 7 bases between them. There are 15 residues in the CDR3. The germline V gene has CDR1 LNHNV and CDR2 YYDKDF (reference sequence). CDR3 coding DNA: TGTGCCACCAGCAGAGAAACAGGGGCCAAAAACATTCAGTACTTC. This codes for CATSRETGAKNIQYF.

This clone was seen once. The chain carries TRBV30 and TRBJ1-1; D unclear. The V end was cut by 5 bases, the J end by 0 bases, with 13 bases between. CDR3 length: 14 residues. In germline, CDR1 is GTSNPN, CDR2 SVGIG (reference sequence). The CDR3 sequence: CAWGGGPLNTEAFF. CDR3 DNA sequence: TGTGCCTGGGGAGGAGGGCCTTTGAACACTGAAGCTTTCTTT.